This TCR beta chain was retrieved from a study of untreated major depressive disorder. Whole-study findings and limits: All top five TRBV05-01 clones per subject were private clones. Findings may not generalize because the study sample was small. Depressed patients' CD4+ T cells carried increased TRBV05-01 (Vbeta 5.1) usage versus control CD4+ T cells.

Typically 85% to 95% of enriched cells were CD4+. Assay used: immunoSEQ multiplex PCR; TCRdb lists only in-frame clones, some missing. The sample yields under 20,000 clones, more than 90% seen once. Points on this clone: Its antigen is as yet unknown.

The CDR3 has 14 residues. The germline CDR1 and CDR2 sequences are MNHNY and SVGAGI (reference sequence). V lost 6 bases and J lost 4; bases outside the gene matches: 4. This rearrangement joins TRBV6-6 to TRBJ1-3; 9 nucleotides line up with TRBD1. This receptor was taken from a woman aged 40-49 years with major depressive disorder. Source material: CD4+ T cells from PBMCs. The CDR3 nucleotides read TGTGCCAGCAGGCGAGGACAGGGGGGAAACACCATATATTTT. Encoded protein: CASRRGQGGNTIYF.